The source of this T cell receptor (beta chain) is a study of cytomegalovirus exposure and HLA in healthy donors. Study-wide context: Within an early data release were around 87 million unique TCRs drawn from HLA-typed donors.

Overall study findings and caveats: The classifier was said to identify cytomegalovirus status with high specificity and sensitivity. Analysis performed later showed TCR beta chains linked to HLA being more clonally expanded than equally common others. It emerged from a later analysis that several of the most significant clusters appeared to be linked to common viral pathogens.

Amplification used 60 Vbeta primers and 13 Jbeta primers. Generated by immunoSEQ multiplex PCR, the TCRdb table keeps only in-frame clones and is missing some. The sample includes 120,000 to 150,000 clones, about three quarters of them seen just once. The ends lost 9 bases at V and 2 bases at J; junction bases unmatched: 6. The germline gives CDR1 MGHDK, CDR2 SYGVNS. The CDR3 has 13 residues. This clone turned up a few times. Its antigen is undetermined. The V gene is TRBV25-1, the J gene TRBJ1-1; 7 bases are shared with TRBD1. The sequenced sample was PBMCs. The receptor was isolated from a woman aged 40 to 50 in good health and CMV-seronegative. Written as DNA, the CDR3 is TGTGCCAGTAGGGGACAGCTAAACACTGAAGCTTTCTTT. Residues: CASRGQLNTEAFF.